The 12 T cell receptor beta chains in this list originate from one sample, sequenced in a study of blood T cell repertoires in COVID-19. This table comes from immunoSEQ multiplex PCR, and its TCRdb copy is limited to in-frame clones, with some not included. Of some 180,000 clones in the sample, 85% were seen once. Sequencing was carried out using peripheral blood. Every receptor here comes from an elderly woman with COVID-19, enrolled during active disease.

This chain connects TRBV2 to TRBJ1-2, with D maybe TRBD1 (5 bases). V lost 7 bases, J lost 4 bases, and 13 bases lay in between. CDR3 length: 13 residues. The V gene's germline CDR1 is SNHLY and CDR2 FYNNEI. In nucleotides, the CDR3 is TGTGCCAGCATAAGACAGCATACCTATGGCTACACCTTC. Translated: CASIRQHTYGYTF.

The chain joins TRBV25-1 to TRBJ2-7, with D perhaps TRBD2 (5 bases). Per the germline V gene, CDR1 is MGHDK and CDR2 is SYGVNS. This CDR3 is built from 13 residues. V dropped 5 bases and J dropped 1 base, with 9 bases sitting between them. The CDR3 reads CASSLGGSYEQYF. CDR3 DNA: TGTGCCAGCAGTCTAGGCGGGTCCTACGAGCAGTACTTC.

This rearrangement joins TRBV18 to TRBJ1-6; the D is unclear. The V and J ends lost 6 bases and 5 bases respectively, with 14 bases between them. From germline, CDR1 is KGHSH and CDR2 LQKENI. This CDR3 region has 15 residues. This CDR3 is CASSPKDGNNSPLHF. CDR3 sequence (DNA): TGTGCCAGCTCGCCCAAGGACGGGAATAATTCACCCCTCCACTTT.

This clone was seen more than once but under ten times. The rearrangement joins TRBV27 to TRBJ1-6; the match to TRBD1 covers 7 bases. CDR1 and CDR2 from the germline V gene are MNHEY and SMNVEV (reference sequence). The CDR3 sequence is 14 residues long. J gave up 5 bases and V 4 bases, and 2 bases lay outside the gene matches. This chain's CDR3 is CASSYGQDNSPLHF. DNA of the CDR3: TGTGCCAGCAGTTACGGACAGGATAATTCACCCCTCCACTTT.

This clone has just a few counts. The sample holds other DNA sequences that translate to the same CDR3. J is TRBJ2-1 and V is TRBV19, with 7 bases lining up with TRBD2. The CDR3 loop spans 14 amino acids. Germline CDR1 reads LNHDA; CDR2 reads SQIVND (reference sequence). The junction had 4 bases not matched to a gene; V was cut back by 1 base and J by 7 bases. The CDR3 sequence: CASSIVPRGNEQFF. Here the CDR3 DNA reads TGTGCCAGTAGTATAGTTCCGCGGGGGAATGAGCAGTTCTTC.

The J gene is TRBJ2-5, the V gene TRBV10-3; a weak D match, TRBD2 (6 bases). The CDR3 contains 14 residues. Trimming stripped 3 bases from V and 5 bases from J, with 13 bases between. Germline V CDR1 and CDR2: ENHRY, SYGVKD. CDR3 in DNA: TGTGCCATCAGTGATGGAGGGGTGAGGGAGACCCAGTACTTC. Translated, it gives CAISDGGVRETQYF.

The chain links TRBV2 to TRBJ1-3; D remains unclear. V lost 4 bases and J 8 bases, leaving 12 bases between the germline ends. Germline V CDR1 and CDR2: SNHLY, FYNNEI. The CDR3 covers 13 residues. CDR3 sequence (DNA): TGTGCCAGCAGTGCAACTGGAGGAGACACCATATATTTT. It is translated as CASSATGGDTIYF.

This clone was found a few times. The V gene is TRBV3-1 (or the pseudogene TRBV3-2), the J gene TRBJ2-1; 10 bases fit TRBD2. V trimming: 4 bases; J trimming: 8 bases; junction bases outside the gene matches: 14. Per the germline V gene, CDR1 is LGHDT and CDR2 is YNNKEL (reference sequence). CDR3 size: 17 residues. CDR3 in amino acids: CASSPHVGTSAPDEQFF. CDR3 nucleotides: TGTGCCAGCAGCCCCCACGTTGGGACTAGCGCCCCGGATGAGCAGTTCTTC.

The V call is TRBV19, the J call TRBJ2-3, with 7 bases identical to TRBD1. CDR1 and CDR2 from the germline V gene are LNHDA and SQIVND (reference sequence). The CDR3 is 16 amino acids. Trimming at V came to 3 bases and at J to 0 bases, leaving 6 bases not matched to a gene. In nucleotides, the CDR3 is TGTGCCAGTAGTATCGACAGGGCCGCTAGCACAGATACGCAGTATTTT. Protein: CASSIDRAASTDTQYF.

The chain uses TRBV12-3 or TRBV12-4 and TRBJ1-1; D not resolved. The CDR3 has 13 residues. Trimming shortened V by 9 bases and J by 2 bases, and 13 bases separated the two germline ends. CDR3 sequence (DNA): TGTGCCAGTTCTGAGTTGGTCAACACTGAAGCTTTCTTT. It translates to CASSELVNTEAFF.

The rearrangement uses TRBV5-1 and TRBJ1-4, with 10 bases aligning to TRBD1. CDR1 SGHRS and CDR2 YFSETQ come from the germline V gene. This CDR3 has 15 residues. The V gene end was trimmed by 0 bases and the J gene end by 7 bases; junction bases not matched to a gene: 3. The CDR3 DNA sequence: TGCGCCAGCAGCTTGGTGACAGGGGGCGGTGAAAAACTGTTTTTT. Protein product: CASSLVTGGGEKLFF. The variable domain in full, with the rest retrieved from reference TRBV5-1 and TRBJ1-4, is KAGVTQTPRYLIKTRGQQVTLSCSPISGHRSVSWYQQTPGQGLQFLFEYFSETQRNKGNFPGRFSGRQFSNSRSEMNVSTLELGDSALYLCASSLVTGGGEKLFFGSGTQLSVL.

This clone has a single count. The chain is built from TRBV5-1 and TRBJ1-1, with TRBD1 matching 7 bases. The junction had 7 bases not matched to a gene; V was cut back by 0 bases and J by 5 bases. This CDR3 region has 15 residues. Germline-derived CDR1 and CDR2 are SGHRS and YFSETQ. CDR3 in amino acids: CASSLAINRGTEAFF. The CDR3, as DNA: TGCGCCAGCAGCTTGGCCATTAACAGGGGTACTGAAGCTTTCTTT.